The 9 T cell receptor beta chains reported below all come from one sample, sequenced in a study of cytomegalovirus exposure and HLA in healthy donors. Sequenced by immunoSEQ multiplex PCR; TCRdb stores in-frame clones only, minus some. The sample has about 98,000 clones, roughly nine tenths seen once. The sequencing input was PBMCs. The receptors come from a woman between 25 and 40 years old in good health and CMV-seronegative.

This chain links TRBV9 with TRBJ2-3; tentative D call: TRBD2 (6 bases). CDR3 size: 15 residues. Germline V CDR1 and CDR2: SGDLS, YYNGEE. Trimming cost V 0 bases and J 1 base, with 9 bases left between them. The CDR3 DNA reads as TGTGCCAGCAGCGTAGTCTCGGGGGGCACAGATACGCAGTATTTT. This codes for CASSVVSGGTDTQYF.

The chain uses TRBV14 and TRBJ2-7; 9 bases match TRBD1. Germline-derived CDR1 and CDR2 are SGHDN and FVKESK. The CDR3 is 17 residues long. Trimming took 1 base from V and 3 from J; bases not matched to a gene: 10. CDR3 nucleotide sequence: TGTGCCAGCAGCCAAGTCCCGGGACAGGGTCAATACTACGAGCAGTACTTC. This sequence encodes CASSQVPGQGQYYEQYF.

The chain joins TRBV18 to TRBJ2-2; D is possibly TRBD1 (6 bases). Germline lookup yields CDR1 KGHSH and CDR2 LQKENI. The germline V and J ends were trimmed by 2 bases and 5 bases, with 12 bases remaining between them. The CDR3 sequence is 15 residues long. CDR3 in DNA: TGTGCCAGCTCACCAGGCAACAGGGAGACCGGGGAGCTGTTTTTT. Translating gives CASSPGNRETGELFF. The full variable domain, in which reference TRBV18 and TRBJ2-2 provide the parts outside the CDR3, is NAGVMQNPRHLVRRRGQEARLRCSPMKGHSHVYWYRQLPEEGLKFMVYLQKENIIDESGMPKERFSAEFPKEGPSILRIQQVVRGDSAAYFCASSPGNRETGELFFGEGSRLTVL.

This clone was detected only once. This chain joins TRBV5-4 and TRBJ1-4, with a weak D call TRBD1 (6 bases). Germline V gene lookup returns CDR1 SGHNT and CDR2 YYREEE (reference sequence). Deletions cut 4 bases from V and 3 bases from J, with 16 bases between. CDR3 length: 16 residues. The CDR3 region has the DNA TGTGCCAGCAGCCCCGGGACACAGCTTTCTAATGAAAAACTGTTTTTT. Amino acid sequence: CASSPGTQLSNEKLFF.

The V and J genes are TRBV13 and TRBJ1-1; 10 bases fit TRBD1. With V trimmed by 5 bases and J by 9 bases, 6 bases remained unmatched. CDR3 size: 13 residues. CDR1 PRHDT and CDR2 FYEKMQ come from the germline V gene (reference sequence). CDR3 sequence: CASSGGDRGKAFF. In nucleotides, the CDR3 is TGTGCCAGCAGCGGGGGGGACAGGGGTAAAGCTTTCTTT.

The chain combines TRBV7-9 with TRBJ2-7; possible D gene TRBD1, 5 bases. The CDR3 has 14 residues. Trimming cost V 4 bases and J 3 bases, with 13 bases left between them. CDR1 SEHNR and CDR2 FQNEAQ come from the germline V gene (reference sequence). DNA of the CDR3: TGTGCCAGCAGCTCCAATCAGGGCCACTACGAGCAGTACTTC. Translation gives CASSSNQGHYEQYF.

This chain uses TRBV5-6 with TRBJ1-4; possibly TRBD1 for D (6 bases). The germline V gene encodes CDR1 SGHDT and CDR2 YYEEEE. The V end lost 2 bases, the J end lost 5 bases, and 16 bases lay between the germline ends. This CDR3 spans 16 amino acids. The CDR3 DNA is TGTGCCAGCAGCTTACTTGCGTACAGGGCGAATGAAAAACTGTTTTTT. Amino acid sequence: CASSLLAYRANEKLFF.

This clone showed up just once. CDR3 coding DNA: TGTGCCAGCAGTGAGGACAGAAGTAATGAAAAACTGTTTTTT. Translated: CASSEDRSNEKLFF. The chain joins TRBV25-1 to TRBJ1-4; the D gene is possibly TRBD1 (6 bases). CDR3 length: 14 residues. The germline V gene has CDR1 MGHDK and CDR2 SYGVNS. V shed 3 bases and J shed 4 bases, with 9 bases lying between them.

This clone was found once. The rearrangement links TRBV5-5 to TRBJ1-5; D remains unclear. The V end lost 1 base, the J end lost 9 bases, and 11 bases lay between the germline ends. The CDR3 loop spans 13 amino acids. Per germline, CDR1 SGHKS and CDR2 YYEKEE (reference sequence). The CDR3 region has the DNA TGTGCCAGCAGCTTGCAAGTCGTCGGGCCCCAGCATTTT. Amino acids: CASSLQVVGPQHF. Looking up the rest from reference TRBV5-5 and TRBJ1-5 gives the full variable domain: DAGVTQSPTHLIKTRGQQVTLRCSPISGHKSVSWYQQVLGQGPQFIFQYYEKEERGRGNFPDRFSARQFPNYSSELNVNALLLGDSALYLCASSLQVVGPQHFGDGTRLSIL.